This T cell receptor beta chain stems from a study of T cells of healthy individuals. Germline V gives CDR1 DFQATT, CDR2 SNEGSKA (reference sequence). This CDR3 spans 13 amino acids. J gave up 6 bases and V 2 bases, and 3 bases lay outside the gene matches. One entry per CDR3 protein, called by TCRdb with MiXCR from the 5' RACE reads. Among around 79,000 distinct CDR3 sequences listed, about 5.5% were seen once. The chain has TRBV20-1 and TRBJ1-5, with 8 bases fitting TRBD1. The sequence was obtained from a female donor in good health. The CDR3 region has the DNA TGCAGTGCTAGATCCAGGGGGCTTCAGCCCCAGCATTTT. Amino acids: CSARSRGLQPQHF.